One and the same sample provided the 10 T cell receptor beta chains below, sequenced in a study of pediatric ulcerative colitis. The data were produced by immunoSEQ multiplex PCR, yet TCRdb's version contains in-frame clones alone and is incomplete. The sample yields 50,000 to 65,000 clones, roughly nine tenths seen once. The sample was blood. The receptors were sampled from a boy aged 5-17 years with severe ulcerative colitis.

The V call is TRBV10-2, the J call TRBJ2-3; tentatively, D is TRBD2 (6 bases). Trimming stripped 4 bases from V and 2 bases from J, with 16 bases between. CDR1 and CDR2 from the germline V gene are WSHSY and SAAADI. CDR3 length: 16 residues. The CDR3 nucleotides are TGCGCCAGCAGTGCCGTCGGAGCGGGCCTCACAGATACGCAGTATTTT. Protein product: CASSAVGAGLTDTQYF.

The J gene is TRBJ2-1, the V gene TRBV10-3, with 10 nucleotides matching TRBD2. The CDR3 sequence is 15 residues long. CDR1 is ENHRY and CDR2 is SYGVKD in the germline V gene. Losses at the gene ends were 6 bases for V and 6 bases for J; bases not matched to a gene: 8. CDR3 coding DNA: TGTGCCATCAGCGGGCTAGCGGGAGAGTCCAATGAGCAGTTCTTC. This codes for CAISGLAGESNEQFF.

This clone was counted between two and nine times. The chain recombines TRBV7-9 with TRBJ2-7; D is uncertain. The CDR3 has 12 residues. Germline CDR1 SEHNR, CDR2 FQNEAQ (reference sequence). The V end was cut by 2 bases, the J end by 9 bases, with 11 bases between. CDR3 DNA sequence: TGTGCCAGCAGCTTAACATCGGGCGGGCAGTACTTC. Protein sequence: CASSLTSGGQYF.

This chain joins TRBV9 and TRBJ1-1; TRBD1 matches 9 bases. CDR1 is SGDLS, CDR2 YYNGEE, per germline. Trimming at V came to 3 bases and at J to 0 bases, leaving 6 bases not matched to a gene. The CDR3 runs 16 residues. CDR3 amino acids: CASSGGQGLMNTEAFF. CDR3 bases: TGTGCCAGCAGCGGGGGACAGGGCTTAATGAACACTGAAGCTTTCTTT.

In its sample, this clone was seen once. The chain uses TRBV6-1 and TRBJ2-3, with D maybe TRBD2 (5 bases). Trimming stripped 6 bases from V and 5 bases from J, with 9 bases between. Germline V gene data show CDR1 as MNHNS and CDR2 as SASEGT. The CDR3 sequence is 12 residues long. CDR3 in DNA: TGTGCCAGCAGCCAACGGGAAGATACGCAGTATTTT. It specifies CASSQREDTQYF.

The chain recombines TRBV5-1 with TRBJ2-3, with 10 bases lining up with TRBD2. V gave up 0 bases and J gave up 0 bases; unmatched junction bases: 4. Germline CDR1 is SGHRS and CDR2 is YFSETQ. This CDR3 is built from 17 residues. The CDR3 region is CASSLVGLARSTDTQYF. The CDR3 DNA sequence: TGCGCCAGCAGCTTGGTGGGACTAGCGCGTAGCACAGATACGCAGTATTTT.

This clone occurred a few times. The rearrangement links TRBV19 to TRBJ1-4; TRBD1 agrees at 8 bases. The germline V gene has CDR1 LNHDA and CDR2 SQIVND (reference sequence). V shed 3 bases, J shed 4 bases, and the junction held 10 bases outside the gene matches. The CDR3 length is 17 residues. The CDR3 here is CASSMTRDRLVNEKLFF. As DNA, the CDR3 is TGTGCCAGTAGTATGACCCGGGACAGGTTGGTTAATGAAAAACTGTTTTTT.

V usage is TRBV10-1 and J usage is TRBJ2-3; 11 bases fit TRBD2. CDR1 is WNHNN and CDR2 is SYGVQD in the germline V gene (reference sequence). The V gene end was trimmed by 6 bases and the J gene end by 0 bases; junction bases not matched to a gene: 5. The CDR3 totals 16 residues. The CDR3 loop reads CASSPGTSGSTDTQYF. The CDR3 coding sequence is TGCGCCAGCAGCCCAGGGACTAGCGGAAGCACAGATACGCAGTATTTT.

The V and J genes are TRBV7-2 and TRBJ1-1; maybe TRBD1 (5 bases). Germline assignment: CDR1 SGHTA and CDR2 FQGNSA. The length of the CDR3 is 15 residues. V dropped 1 base and J dropped 1 base, with 10 bases sitting between them. The CDR3 DNA reads TGTGCCAGCAGCTTAGGGGGCCCTGGGAACACTGAAGCTTTCTTT. Encoded protein: CASSLGGPGNTEAFF.

The chain has TRBV4-3 and TRBJ1-1; the D is unclear. Germline V gene data show CDR1 as LGHNA and CDR2 as YSLEER. This CDR3 spans 15 amino acids. Between the trimmed V and J ends, which lost 0 bases and 2 bases, there was a span of 10 bases. CDR3 DNA: TGCGCCAGCAGCCAAGATCCAGAGTTTAACACTGAAGCTTTCTTT. Protein: CASSQDPEFNTEAFF.